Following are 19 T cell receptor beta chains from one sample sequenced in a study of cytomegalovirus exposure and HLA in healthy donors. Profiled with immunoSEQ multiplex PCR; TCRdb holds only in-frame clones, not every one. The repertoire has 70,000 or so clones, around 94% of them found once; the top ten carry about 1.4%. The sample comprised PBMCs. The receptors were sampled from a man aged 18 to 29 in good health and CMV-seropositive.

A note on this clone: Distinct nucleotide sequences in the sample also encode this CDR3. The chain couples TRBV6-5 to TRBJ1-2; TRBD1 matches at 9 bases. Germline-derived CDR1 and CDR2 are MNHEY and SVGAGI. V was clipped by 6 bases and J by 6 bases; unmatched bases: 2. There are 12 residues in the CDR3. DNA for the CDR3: TGTGCCAGCAGCCGACAGGGGGATGGCTACACCTTC. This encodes CASSRQGDGYTF.

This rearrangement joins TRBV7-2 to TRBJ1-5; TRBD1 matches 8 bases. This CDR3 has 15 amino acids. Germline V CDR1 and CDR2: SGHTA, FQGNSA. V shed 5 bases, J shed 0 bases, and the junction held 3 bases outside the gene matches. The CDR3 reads CASSPGGLSNQPQHF. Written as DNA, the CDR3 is TGTGCCAGCAGCCCAGGGGGCCTTAGCAATCAGCCCCAGCATTTT. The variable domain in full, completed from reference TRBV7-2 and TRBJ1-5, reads GAGVSQSPSNKVTEKGKDVELRCDPISGHTALYWYRQSLGQGLEFLIYFQGNSAPDKSGLPSDRFSAERTGGSVSTLTIQRTQQEDSAVYLCASSPGGLSNQPQHFGDGTRLSIL.

The CDR3 DNA sequence: TGTGCCAGCAGGTGGCCCGGGACAGGGAACTATGGCTACACCTTC. It is translated as CASRWPGTGNYGYTF. The chain combines TRBV7-9 with TRBJ1-2, with 9 bases identical to TRBD1. Germline V CDR1 and CDR2: SEHNR, FQNEAQ (reference sequence). The CDR3 is 15 amino acids. V lost 6 bases, J lost 2 bases, and 7 bases stayed unmatched.

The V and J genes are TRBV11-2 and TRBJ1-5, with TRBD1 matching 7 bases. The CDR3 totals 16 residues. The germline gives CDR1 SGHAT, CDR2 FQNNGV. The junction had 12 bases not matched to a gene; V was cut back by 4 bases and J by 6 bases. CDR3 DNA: TGTGCCAGCAGCTCGACAGGGACTCGTGTCGGTCAGCCCCAGCATTTT. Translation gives CASSSTGTRVGQPQHF.

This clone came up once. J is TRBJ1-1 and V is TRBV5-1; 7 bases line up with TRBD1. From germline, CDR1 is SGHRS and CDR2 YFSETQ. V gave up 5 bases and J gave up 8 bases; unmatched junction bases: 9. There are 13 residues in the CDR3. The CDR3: CASSSGTAREAFF. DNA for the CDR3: TGCGCCAGCAGTTCCGGGACAGCAAGAGAAGCTTTCTTT.

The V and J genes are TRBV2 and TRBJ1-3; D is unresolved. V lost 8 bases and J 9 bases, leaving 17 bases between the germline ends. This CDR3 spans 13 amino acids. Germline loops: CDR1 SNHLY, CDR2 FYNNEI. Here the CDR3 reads CASQAEQTATIYF. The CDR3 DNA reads TGTGCCAGCCAGGCAGAACAGACCGCCACCATATATTTT.

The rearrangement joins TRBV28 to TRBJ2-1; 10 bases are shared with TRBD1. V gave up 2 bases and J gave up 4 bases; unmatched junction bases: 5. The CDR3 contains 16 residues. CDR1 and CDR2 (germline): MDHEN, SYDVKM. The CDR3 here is CASSLPPGQGYNEQFF. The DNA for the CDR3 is TGTGCCAGCAGTTTACCCCCGGGACAGGGGTACAATGAGCAGTTCTTC.

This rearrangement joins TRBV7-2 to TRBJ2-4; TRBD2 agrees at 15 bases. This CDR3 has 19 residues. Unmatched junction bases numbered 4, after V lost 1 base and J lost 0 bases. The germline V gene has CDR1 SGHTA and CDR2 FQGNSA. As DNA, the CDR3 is TGTGCCAGCAGCTTAGGGGGACTAGCGGGAGGACTAGCCAAAAACATTCAGTACTTC. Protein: CASSLGGLAGGLAKNIQYF.

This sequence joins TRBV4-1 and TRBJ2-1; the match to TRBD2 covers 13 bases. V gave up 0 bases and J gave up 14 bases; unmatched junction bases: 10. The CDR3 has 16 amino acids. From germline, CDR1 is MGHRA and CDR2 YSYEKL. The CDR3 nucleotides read TGCGCCAGCAGCCAAGAAGGAACTAGCGGGAGGGCCTTGGAGTTCTTC. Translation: CASSQEGTSGRALEFF.

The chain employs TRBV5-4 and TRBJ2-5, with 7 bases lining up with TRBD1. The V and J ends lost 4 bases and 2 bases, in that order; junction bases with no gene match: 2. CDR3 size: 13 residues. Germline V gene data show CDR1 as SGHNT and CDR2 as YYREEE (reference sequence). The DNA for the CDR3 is TGTGCCAGCAGCCCCAGGGGGCAAGAGACCCAGTACTTC. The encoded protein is CASSPRGQETQYF.

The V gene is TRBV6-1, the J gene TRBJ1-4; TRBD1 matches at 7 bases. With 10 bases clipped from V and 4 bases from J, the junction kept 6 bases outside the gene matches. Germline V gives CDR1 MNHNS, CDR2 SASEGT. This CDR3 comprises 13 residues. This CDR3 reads CATGTAYNEKLFF. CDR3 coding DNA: TGTGCCACCGGGACAGCCTATAATGAAAAACTGTTTTTT.

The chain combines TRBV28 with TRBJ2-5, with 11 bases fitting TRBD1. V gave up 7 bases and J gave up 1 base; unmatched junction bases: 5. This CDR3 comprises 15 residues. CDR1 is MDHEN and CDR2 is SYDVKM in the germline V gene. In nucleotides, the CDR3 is TGTGCCAGCAACGCCGGGACAGGGGGCCAAGAGACCCAGTACTTC. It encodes CASNAGTGGQETQYF.

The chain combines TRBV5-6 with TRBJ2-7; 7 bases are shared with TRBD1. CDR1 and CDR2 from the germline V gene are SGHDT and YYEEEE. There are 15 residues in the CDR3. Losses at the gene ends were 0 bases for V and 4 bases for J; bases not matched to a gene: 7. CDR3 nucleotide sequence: TGTGCCAGCAGCTTGGCAGCAGGGGGTGGGTACGAGCAGTACTTC. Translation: CASSLAAGGGYEQYF.

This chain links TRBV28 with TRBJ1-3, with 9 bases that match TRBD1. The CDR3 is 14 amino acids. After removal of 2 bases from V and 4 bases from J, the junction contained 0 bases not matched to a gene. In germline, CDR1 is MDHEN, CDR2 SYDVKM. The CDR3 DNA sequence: TGTGCCAGCAGTTTAGGGACAGGGGGAAACACCATATATTTT. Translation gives CASSLGTGGNTIYF.

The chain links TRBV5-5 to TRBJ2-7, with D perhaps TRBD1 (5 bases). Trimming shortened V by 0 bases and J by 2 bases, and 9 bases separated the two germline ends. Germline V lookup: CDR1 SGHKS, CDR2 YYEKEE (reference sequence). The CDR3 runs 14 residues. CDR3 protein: CASSLVGVAYEQYF. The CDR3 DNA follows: TGTGCCAGCAGCTTGGTAGGGGTAGCCTACGAGCAGTACTTC.

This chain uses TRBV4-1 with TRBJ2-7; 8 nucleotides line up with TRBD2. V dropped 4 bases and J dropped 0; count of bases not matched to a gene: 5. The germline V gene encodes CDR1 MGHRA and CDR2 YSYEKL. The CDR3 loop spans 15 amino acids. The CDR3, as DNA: TGCGCCAGCAGCCCTAGCGGGTTTAGCTCCTACGAGCAGTACTTC. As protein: CASSPSGFSSYEQYF.

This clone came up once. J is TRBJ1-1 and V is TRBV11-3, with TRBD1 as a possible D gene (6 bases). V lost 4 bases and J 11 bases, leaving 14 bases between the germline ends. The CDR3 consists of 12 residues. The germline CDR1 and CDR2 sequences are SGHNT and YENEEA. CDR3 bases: TGTGCCAGCAGCTCCTCAGGGGAAAGGGCTTTCTTT. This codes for CASSSSGERAFF.

The CDR3 reads CASSSLGQGSYEQYF. The DNA of the CDR3 is TGTGCCAGCAGCTCCCTGGGACAGGGGAGCTACGAGCAGTACTTC. The chain is built from TRBV5-4 and TRBJ2-7; TRBD1 aligns across 10 bases. With 3 bases clipped from V and 3 bases from J, the junction kept 6 bases outside the gene matches. The CDR3 loop spans 15 amino acids. CDR1 SGHNT and CDR2 YYREEE come from the germline V gene (reference sequence).

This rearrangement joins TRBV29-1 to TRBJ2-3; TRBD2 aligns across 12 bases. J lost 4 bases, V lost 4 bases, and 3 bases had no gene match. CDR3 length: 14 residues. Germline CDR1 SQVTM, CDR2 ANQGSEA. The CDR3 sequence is CSVGGTSGSDTQYF. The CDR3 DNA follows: TGCAGCGTTGGGGGGACTAGCGGGTCAGATACGCAGTATTTT.